This entry features one TCR beta chain sequence. Vbeta (60) and Jbeta (13) primers were used in the PCR. Clones were sequenced by immunoSEQ multiplex PCR, and TCRdb holds only the in-frame ones, with some missing. The profile shows just over 95,000 clones, under 80% of them singletons. This sample was included in a study of cytomegalovirus exposure and HLA in healthy donors. This CDR3 has 14 residues. With 4 bases removed from V and 4 bases from J, the gap between germline ends came to 12 bases. The germline V gene has CDR1 MNHNS and CDR2 SASEGT. The origin of this receptor is a human donor in good health. This rearrangement joins TRBV6-1 to TRBJ2-3, with D possibly TRBD2 on 5 matching bases. The specimen sequenced was PBMCs. CDR3 region: CASSVGSRADTQYF. The CDR3 DNA sequence: TGTGCCAGCAGTGTAGGGAGTCGAGCAGATACGCAGTATTTT.